Each of the 32 T cell receptor beta chains below was sequenced from the same sample in a study of PD-L1 blockade in urothelial cancer. Measured with immunoSEQ multiplex PCR; TCRdb has only the in-frame clones, and not every one. The profile shows over 75,000 clones, roughly 84% of them singletons. Noted time point: pretreatment peripheral blood. Sequencing used PBMCs, obtained around atezolizumab (anti-PD-L1) treatment. These receptors all come from a man in his sixties with urothelial cancer.

The CDR3, as DNA: TGCGCCAGCAGCCAAGAAACTAGCGGGAGGCACCAGTTCTTC. Translation gives CASSQETSGRHQFF. The chain combines TRBV4-3 with TRBJ2-1; 12 bases are a match to TRBD2. CDR3 length equals 14 residues. The J segment lost 13 bases and the V segment lost 0 bases, leaving 4 bases of the junction unmatched. The germline CDR1 and CDR2 sequences are LGHNA and YSLEER.

This chain uses TRBV4-2 with TRBJ2-4, with TRBD1 identical over 12 bases. The CDR3 has 17 residues. Germline V gene sequence: CDR1 LGHNA, CDR2 YNFKEQ. V lost 1 base and J lost 2; bases outside the gene matches: 3. CDR3 sequence reads: CASSQGGQGASKNIQYF. The CDR3 DNA reads as TGTGCCAGCAGCCAAGGGGGACAGGGGGCCTCCAAAAACATTCAGTACTTC.

J is TRBJ2-7 and V is TRBV10-3; 11 bases match TRBD2. Germline CDR1 is ENHRY and CDR2 is SYGVKD. The CDR3 is 16 residues long. The ends lost 9 bases at V and 2 bases at J; junction bases unmatched: 12. The CDR3 reads CAIGEEPGLAAYEQYF. The CDR3 nucleotides read TGTGCCATTGGGGAAGAACCGGGACTAGCGGCCTACGAGCAGTACTTC.

V usage is TRBV7-6 and J usage is TRBJ2-7, with TRBD2 as a possible D gene (5 bases). Trimming took off 1 base at V and 2 bases at J, with 15 bases between the two ends. This CDR3 is built from 16 residues. In germline, CDR1 is SGHVS, CDR2 FNYEAQ. CDR3 coding DNA: TGTGCCAGCAGCTTAGGACTACCTTCCGGACCCTACGAGCAGTACTTC. Its protein product is CASSLGLPSGPYEQYF. The entire variable domain, with the rest obtained from reference TRBV7-6 and TRBJ2-7, is as follows: GAGVSQSPRYKVTKRGQDVALRCDPISGHVSLYWYRQALGQGPEFLTYFNYEAQQDKSGLPNDRFSAERPEGSISTLTIQRTEQRDSAMYRCASSLGLPSGPYEQYFGPGTRLTVT.

V is TRBV5-1 and J is TRBJ2-7; 8 bases map to TRBD1. Germline lookup yields CDR1 SGHRS and CDR2 YFSETQ. The ends lost 4 bases at V and 7 bases at J; junction bases unmatched: 7. The length of the CDR3 is 13 residues. The CDR3 sequence: CASSIRQGREQYF. For the CDR3, the DNA is TGCGCCAGCAGCATTAGACAGGGGCGAGAGCAGTACTTC. The variable domain in full, with the rest retrieved from reference TRBV5-1 and TRBJ2-7, is KAGVTQTPRYLIKTRGQQVTLSCSPISGHRSVSWYQQTPGQGLQFLFEYFSETQRNKGNFPGRFSGRQFSNSRSEMNVSTLELGDSALYLCASSIRQGREQYFGPGTRLTVT.

This chain connects TRBV5-4 to TRBJ1-1, with D hard to call. Germline V gives CDR1 SGHNT, CDR2 YYREEE (reference sequence). There are 13 residues in the CDR3. Trimming removed 10 bases at V and 1 base at J, with 14 bases between. This chain's CDR3 is CAAGGRANTEAFF. The CDR3 nucleotides read TGTGCCGCCGGCGGGAGGGCGAACACTGAAGCTTTCTTT.

This clone was seen only a few times. The chain recombines TRBV2 with TRBJ2-7; D might be TRBD2 (5 bases). The ends were cut back, 2 bases at V and 1 base at J, with 9 bases in the middle. Germline values: CDR1 SNHLY, CDR2 FYNNEI. The CDR3 contains 14 residues. In nucleotides, the CDR3 is TGTGCCAGCAGTGAACTGGGAGTATCCTACGAGCAGTACTTC. Amino acids: CASSELGVSYEQYF.

The rearrangement uses TRBV5-1 and TRBJ2-1; no clear D. From germline, CDR1 is SGHRS and CDR2 YFSETQ. This CDR3 contains 11 residues. CDR3 bases: TGCGCTAGATTGATATACAATGAGCAGTTCTTC. It is translated as CARLIYNEQFF.

The J gene is TRBJ2-1, the V gene TRBV9; unclear D gene. V shed 0 bases and J shed 3 bases, with 16 bases lying between them. CDR1 is SGDLS, CDR2 YYNGEE, per germline. The CDR3 totals 17 residues. In DNA form, the CDR3 reads TGTGCCAGCAGCGTAGACGGCTATGGCGGATACTACAATGAGCAGTTCTTC. This sequence encodes CASSVDGYGGYYNEQFF.

The chain carries TRBV7-9 and TRBJ2-7; 8 nucleotides align to TRBD2. After removal of 1 base from V and 3 bases from J, the junction contained 5 bases not matched to a gene. The CDR3 sequence is 15 residues long. The germline V gene encodes CDR1 SEHNR and CDR2 FQNEAQ (reference sequence). The CDR3 DNA reads TGTGCCAGCAGCTTAGGCGGGGGGACCTACTACGAGCAGTACTTC. It is translated as CASSLGGGTYYEQYF.

V gene TRBV28 combines with J gene TRBJ1-1; the D gene is possibly TRBD1 (6 bases). CDR3 length: 17 residues. Germline CDR1 is MDHEN and CDR2 is SYDVKM. V lost 1 base to trimming and J lost 0 bases, with 15 bases between them. The CDR3 is CASSLFGGRSMNTEAFF. CDR3 bases: TGTGCCAGCAGTTTATTTGGGGGCCGGAGTATGAACACTGAAGCTTTCTTT.

The chain uses TRBV4-1 and TRBJ1-2; D is unresolved. Germline CDR1 reads MGHRA; CDR2 reads YSYEKL. Trimming removed 4 bases at V and 4 bases at J, with 19 bases between. CDR3 length: 16 residues. The CDR3 protein is CASSPTPIPRAYGYTF. In DNA form, the CDR3 reads TGCGCCAGCAGCCCGACCCCAATCCCGCGGGCCTATGGCTACACCTTC.

J is TRBJ2-7 and V is TRBV20-1, with a weak D call TRBD1 (6 bases). The germline V gene has CDR1 DFQATT and CDR2 SNEGSKA (reference sequence). The CDR3 is 10 amino acids. V was cut by 8 bases and J by 6 bases, with 11 bases left in between. The DNA for the CDR3 is TGCAGTTACAGGGTTACCGAGCAGTACTTC. It yields the protein CSYRVTEQYF.

The chain joins TRBV15 to TRBJ1-4, with D perhaps TRBD1 (5 bases). This CDR3 region has 16 residues. The germline gives CDR1 LNHNV, CDR2 YYDKDF (reference sequence). Trimming cost V 8 bases and J 8 bases, with 24 bases left between them. The CDR3 DNA sequence: TGTGCCACCGGCACCCCGGTCGGGGGGAGCAGGGAAAAACTGTTTTTT. Encoded protein: CATGTPVGGSREKLFF.

The chain recombines TRBV5-1 with TRBJ2-1; D is possibly TRBD2 (6 bases). The germline CDR1 and CDR2 sequences are SGHRS and YFSETQ. The CDR3 extends over 15 amino acids. V was cut by 7 bases and J by 8 bases, with 22 bases left in between. DNA for the CDR3: TGCGCCAGCGGGGACTGGGCAGGAACGCGTTATGAGCAGTTCTTC. Protein product: CASGDWAGTRYEQFF.

Concerning this clone itself: Relative to the germline gene, one junction end is altered; a read error may explain this. The chain is built from TRBV11-2 and TRBJ1-1; D remains unclear. The CDR3 is made up of 14 amino acids. Germline V lookup: CDR1 SGHAT, CDR2 FQNNGV. The CDR3 is CASTLAGSIIEAFF. Here the CDR3 DNA reads TGTGCCAGCACCTTAGCGGGGTCGATCATTGAAGCTTTCTTT.

The J gene is TRBJ2-3, the V gene TRBV4-3, with TRBD1 identical over 8 bases. The V gene's germline CDR1 is LGHNA and CDR2 YSLEER. The CDR3 runs 14 residues. The V and J ends lost 2 bases and 8 bases, in that order; junction bases with no gene match: 6. Here the CDR3 DNA reads TGCGCCAGCAGCCAATCAGGGGGCATCGGTACGCAGTATTTT. This encodes CASSQSGGIGTQYF.

The rearrangement joins TRBV5-1 to TRBJ2-4, with 8 bases lining up with TRBD2. The CDR3 extends over 14 amino acids. The germline V gene encodes CDR1 SGHRS and CDR2 YFSETQ. V lost 1 base, J lost 4 bases, and 1 base stayed unmatched. Here the CDR3 reads CASSLTSGKNIQYF. DNA of the CDR3: TGCGCCAGCAGCTTGACTAGCGGTAAAAACATTCAGTACTTC.

The chain recombines TRBV7-2 with TRBJ2-3; maybe TRBD2 (6 bases). CDR1 and CDR2 from the germline V gene are SGHTA and FQGNSA. This CDR3 contains 18 residues. V was shortened by 1 base and J by 1 base, with 18 bases between the two germline ends. CDR3 nucleotide sequence: TGTGCCAGCAGCTTAGAGCTCGGGAGTTTATCGGGCACAGATACGCAGTATTTT. Residues: CASSLELGSLSGTDTQYF. The full variable domain, its missing parts supplied by reference TRBV7-2 and TRBJ2-3, is GAGVSQSPSNKVTEKGKDVELRCDPISGHTALYWYRQSLGQGLEFLIYFQGNSAPDKSGLPSDRFSAERTGGSVSTLTIQRTQQEDSAVYLCASSLELGSLSGTDTQYFGPGTRLTVL.

Here the CDR3 DNA reads TGTGCCAGCAGCTTTCCCCGGGACTTGAACAATGAGCAGTTCTTC. This encodes CASSFPRDLNNEQFF. The V call is TRBV5-4, the J call TRBJ2-1, with D possibly TRBD2 on 6 matching bases. V was clipped by 2 bases and J by 5 bases, with 14 bases between them. The germline CDR1 and CDR2 sequences are SGHNT and YYREEE (reference sequence). The CDR3 is made up of 15 amino acids.

This rearrangement joins TRBV7-2 to TRBJ1-1; 8 bases match TRBD1. V was clipped by 5 bases and J by 5 bases; unmatched bases: 10. CDR1 is SGHTA and CDR2 is FQGNSA in the germline V gene. The CDR3 loop spans 15 amino acids. CDR3 in amino acids: CASSATGGFRTEAFF. Written as DNA, the CDR3 is TGTGCCAGCAGCGCAACAGGGGGGTTTAGGACTGAAGCTTTCTTT.

The V gene is TRBV7-3, the J gene TRBJ2-2, with D perhaps TRBD2 (7 bases). Germline CDR1 SGHTA, CDR2 FQGTGA. V was shortened by 6 bases and J by 2 bases, with 13 bases between the two germline ends. The CDR3 spans 15 residues. In DNA, the CDR3 is TGTGCCAGCAGGTTGGGAGGGGGTAACACCGGGGAGCTGTTTTTT. Amino acid sequence: CASRLGGGNTGELFF.

V gene TRBV28 combines with J gene TRBJ2-4, with 10 bases that match TRBD2. Unmatched junction bases numbered 15, after V lost 8 bases and J lost 8 bases. CDR3 size: 16 residues. Germline values: CDR1 MDHEN, CDR2 SYDVKM. The CDR3 DNA is TGTGCCAGCTCCCCAAGCGGGAGGGTCCAAGGTGACATTCAGTACTTC. Amino acid sequence: CASSPSGRVQGDIQYF.

The V call is TRBV27, the J call TRBJ2-7; 10 bases fit TRBD1. The CDR3 contains 15 residues. Losses at the gene ends were 2 bases for V and 2 bases for J; bases not matched to a gene: 3. CDR1 and CDR2 from the germline V gene are MNHEY and SMNVEV (reference sequence). The CDR3 loop reads CASSLPDRGPYEQYF. CDR3 nucleotides: TGTGCCAGCAGTTTACCCGACAGGGGGCCCTACGAGCAGTACTTC.

In this sample, this clone turned up many times. The chain uses TRBV15 and TRBJ2-1; 10 nucleotides align to TRBD2. Germline-derived CDR1 and CDR2 are LNHNV and YYDKDF (reference sequence). This CDR3 is 14 amino acids long. J was trimmed by 10 bases and V by 4 bases; bases with no gene match: 7. The CDR3 DNA follows: TGTGCCACCAGCATAAGAACTAGCGGGAAAGAGCAGTTCTTC. The encoded protein is CATSIRTSGKEQFF.

V and J are TRBV28 and TRBJ2-1, with D possibly being TRBD1 (6 bases). The CDR3 is 13 amino acids. V was pared by 6 bases and J by 11 bases, with 17 bases between. Germline V gene lookup returns CDR1 MDHEN and CDR2 SYDVKM. The CDR3 coding sequence is TGTGCCAGCAGATCCCCGGTGACAGGCCAGCAGTTCTTC. The encoded protein is CASRSPVTGQQFF.

This chain joins TRBV19 and TRBJ1-1; D is ambiguous. The CDR3 runs 13 residues. Germline lookup yields CDR1 LNHDA and CDR2 SQIVND (reference sequence). V shed 4 bases and J shed 1 base, with 7 bases lying between them. The CDR3 DNA reads as TGTGCCAGTAGTACAGTCAAGAACACTGAAGCTTTCTTT. Translated: CASSTVKNTEAFF.

The V call is TRBV9, the J call TRBJ2-1, with 7 bases matching TRBD2. Per the germline V gene, CDR1 is SGDLS and CDR2 is YYNGEE. The CDR3 has 16 residues. V lost 7 bases, J lost 0 bases, and 10 bases stayed unmatched. CDR3 sequence: CASERTGGSSYNEQFF. In nucleotides, the CDR3 is TGTGCCAGCGAGCGAACGGGCGGGAGCTCCTACAATGAGCAGTTCTTC.

This clone was observed once. The CDR3 is CASGPPGGDSSYEQYF. Written as DNA, the CDR3 is TGTGCTAGTGGTCCGCCGGGGGGCGATAGCTCCTACGAGCAGTACTTC. The chain employs TRBV12-5 and TRBJ2-7; possible D gene TRBD2, 7 bases. Looked up from germline, CDR1 is LGHNT and CDR2 is FRNRAP. The CDR3 runs 16 residues. V was shortened by 5 bases and J by 0 bases, with 17 bases between the two germline ends. Filled out from reference TRBV12-5 and TRBJ2-7, the complete variable domain reads DARVTQTPRHKVTEMGQEVTMRCQPILGHNTVFWYRQTMMQGLELLAYFRNRAPLDDSGMPKDRFSAEMPDATLATLKIQPSEPRDSAVYFCASGPPGGDSSYEQYFGPGTRLTVT.

This chain links TRBV30 with TRBJ2-1; the D gene is possibly TRBD1 (5 bases). Germline values: CDR1 GTSNPN, CDR2 SVGIG (reference sequence). Trimming pared 0 bases from V and 8 bases from J, leaving 11 bases between. This CDR3 region has 13 residues. The CDR3 DNA follows: TGTGCCTGGAGTGTGGGGCCCGGTGATGAGCAGTTCTTC. This gives the protein CAWSVGPGDEQFF.

This clone was found many times. CDR3 region: CASSSGVEQYF. The CDR3 region has the DNA TGTGCCAGCAGCTCGGGGGTCGAGCAGTACTTC. This sequence joins TRBV11-3 and TRBJ2-7, with a weak D call TRBD2 (6 bases). Trimming removed 4 bases at V and 6 bases at J, with 7 bases between. The CDR3 sequence is 11 residues long. The germline V gene encodes CDR1 SGHNT and CDR2 YENEEA.

The chain joins TRBV4-2 to TRBJ2-1, with 9 positions matching TRBD2. This CDR3 has 13 amino acids. Losses at the gene ends were 3 bases for V and 8 bases for J; bases not matched to a gene: 2. The germline V gene encodes CDR1 LGHNA and CDR2 YNFKEQ. CDR3 sequence: CASSHGTSYEQFF. DNA of the CDR3: TGTGCCAGCAGCCACGGGACTAGCTATGAGCAGTTCTTC.